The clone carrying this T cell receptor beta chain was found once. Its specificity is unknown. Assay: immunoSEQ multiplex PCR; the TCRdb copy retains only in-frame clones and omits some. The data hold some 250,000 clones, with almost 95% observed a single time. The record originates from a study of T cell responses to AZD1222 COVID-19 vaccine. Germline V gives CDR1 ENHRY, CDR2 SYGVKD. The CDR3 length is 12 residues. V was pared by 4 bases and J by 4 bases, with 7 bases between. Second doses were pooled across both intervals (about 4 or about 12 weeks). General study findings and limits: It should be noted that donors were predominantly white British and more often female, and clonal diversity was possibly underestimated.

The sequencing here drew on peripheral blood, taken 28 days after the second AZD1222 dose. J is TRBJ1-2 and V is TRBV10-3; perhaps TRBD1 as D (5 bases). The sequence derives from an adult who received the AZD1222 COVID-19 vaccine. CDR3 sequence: CAISGQSYGYTF. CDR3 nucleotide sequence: TGTGCCATCAGTGGACAGAGCTATGGCTACACCTTC.